One sample yielded the 10 T cell receptor beta chains listed below, sequenced in a study of blood T cells in healthy people across ages. Next came a second PCR, run for roughly 7 to 12 cycles, which used a sample-barcoded 5' primer along with a J-beta primer mix. TCRdb redid the calling of the 5' RACE reads with MiXCR, one entry per CDR3 protein. The sample has roughly 2 million distinct CDR3 sequences; 49% are singletons. Sequenced: blood. All receptors come from a woman aged 40 to 55 in good health.

The rearrangement joins TRBV7-9 to TRBJ2-1; D not resolved. The germline V and J ends were trimmed by 3 bases and 5 bases, with 11 bases remaining between them. This CDR3 is built from 14 residues. Germline V CDR1 and CDR2: SEHNR, FQNEAQ (reference sequence). The CDR3 loop reads CASSFAAFDNEQFF. DNA of the CDR3: TGTGCCAGCAGCTTCGCAGCGTTTGACAATGAGCAGTTCTTC.

This clonotype was seen more than once but under ten times. The V and J genes are TRBV20-1 and TRBJ2-3; D is possibly TRBD2 (6 bases). The CDR3 consists of 12 residues. CDR1 and CDR2 from the germline V gene are DFQATT and SNEGSKA (reference sequence). As DNA, the CDR3 is TGCAGGGCGAAGGGACTGACAGATACGCAGTATTTT. Amino acid sequence: CRAKGLTDTQYF.

The chain uses TRBV20-1 and TRBJ2-3; 7 nucleotides line up with TRBD1. Germline CDR1 is DFQATT and CDR2 is SNEGSKA (reference sequence). Losses at the gene ends were 6 bases for V and 2 bases for J; bases not matched to a gene: 5. The CDR3 contains 13 residues. The CDR3 bases are TGCAGTGCCGTGGGACAGACCACAGATACGCAGTATTTT. Its protein is CSAVGQTTDTQYF.

Concerning this clonotype: One end of the junction is discordant with germline, which a read error may explain. The chain couples TRBV5-1 to TRBJ2-1; the match to TRBD1 covers 7 bases. Looked up from germline, CDR1 is SGHRS and CDR2 is YFSETQ. The CDR3 length is 14 residues. CDR3 in DNA: TGCGCCAGCAGGTTGGGACAGACCTACAATGAGCAGTTCTTC. Translating gives CASRLGQTYNEQFF.

The J gene is TRBJ2-3, the V gene TRBV15; unclear D gene. The CDR3 sequence is 13 residues long. The germline gives CDR1 LNHNV, CDR2 YYDKDF (reference sequence). V was pared by 0 bases and J by 5 bases, with 6 bases between. The CDR3 region is CATSRETQDTQYF. The CDR3 DNA is TGTGCCACCAGCAGAGAGACTCAAGATACGCAGTATTTT.

The chain links TRBV20-1 to TRBJ1-2; the match to TRBD1 covers 7 bases. Germline CDR1 is DFQATT and CDR2 is SNEGSKA (reference sequence). The length of the CDR3 is 10 residues. Losses at the gene ends were 5 bases for V and 8 bases for J; bases not matched to a gene: 2. CDR3 loop: CSAGTVGYTF. DNA of the CDR3: TGCAGTGCTGGGACAGTCGGCTACACCTTC.

The J gene is TRBJ2-3, the V gene TRBV7-2; D is unclear. CDR1 and CDR2 (germline): SGHTA, FQGNSA. V shed 2 bases and J shed 11 bases, with 11 bases lying between them. The CDR3 is 12 residues long. CDR3 in amino acids: CASSLQPLGQYF. The DNA for the CDR3 is TGTGCCAGCAGCTTACAACCGTTGGGGCAGTATTTT.

This sequence joins TRBV4-2 and TRBJ2-7; either TRBD1 or TRBD2 may fit D (7 bases each). Germline assignment: CDR1 LGHNA and CDR2 YNFKEQ. The CDR3 length is 16 residues. Trimming cost V 0 bases and J 9 bases, with 21 bases left between them. CDR3 coding DNA: TGTGCCAGCAGCCAAGATAGGGGGCGGGGGCTCTTGGGGCAGTACTTC. The encoded protein is CASSQDRGRGLLGQYF.

The chain combines TRBV10-3 with TRBJ2-1, with TRBD1 matching 8 bases. The CDR3 runs to 13 residues. The germline CDR1 and CDR2 sequences are ENHRY and SYGVKD. Trimming at V came to 5 bases and at J to 5 bases, leaving 2 bases not matched to a gene. CDR3 region: CAISSDRDNEQFF. The CDR3 nucleotides read TGTGCCATCAGTTCGGACAGGGACAATGAGCAGTTCTTC.

On this clonotype itself: At one of its ends the junction is not consistent with the germline gene, which may arise from a read error. The chain uses TRBV7-2 and TRBJ2-7, with D perhaps matching TRBD2 (6 bases). The germline V gene has CDR1 SGHTA and CDR2 FQGNSA. CDR3 length: 16 amino acids. CDR3 bases: TGTGCCAGCAGCGTTATCCCGGGCAGGGACTCCTACGAGCGGTACTTC. It specifies CASSVIPGRDSYERYF.